Presented here are 30 T cell receptor beta chains from one specimen sequenced in a study of cytomegalovirus exposure and HLA in healthy donors. The PCR had 60 Vbeta and 13 Jbeta primers. The method was immunoSEQ multiplex PCR; TCRdb's version includes in-frame clones alone and lacks a portion of them. This table has roughly 150,000 clones, approximately 75% appearing once. Sequences were obtained from PBMCs. The source is a woman aged 18-35 years in good health and CMV-seronegative.

The J gene is TRBJ2-2, the V gene TRBV2; 11 bases line up with TRBD2. The germline gives CDR1 SNHLY, CDR2 FYNNEI. The CDR3 extends over 15 amino acids. The V segment lost 6 bases and the J segment 5 bases; nucleotides outside the gene matches: 5. CDR3 bases: TGTGCCAGCAGCGCTAGCGGGGGGTATACCGGGGAGCTGTTTTTT. It translates to CASSASGGYTGELFF.

The chain recombines TRBV2 with TRBJ1-5, with D maybe TRBD1 (6 bases). The germline V gene has CDR1 SNHLY and CDR2 FYNNEI. This CDR3 contains 15 residues. The ends were cut back, 2 bases at V and 2 bases at J, with 10 bases in the middle. CDR3 bases: TGTGCCAGCAGTGAATGGGACACGGGCAATCAGCCCCAGCATTTT. As protein: CASSEWDTGNQPQHF.

This clone was seen only once. The V gene is TRBV15, the J gene TRBJ2-3; the D gene is possibly TRBD2 (5 bases). Germline V CDR1 and CDR2: LNHNV, YYDKDF (reference sequence). The CDR3 has 13 residues. Trimming shortened V by 5 bases and J by 3 bases, and 9 bases separated the two germline ends. CDR3 region: CATSGSGTDTQYF. In DNA, the CDR3 is TGTGCCACCAGCGGGAGCGGAACAGATACGCAGTATTTT.

DNA for the CDR3: TGTGCCAGCAGTTACGGGCAGCCGGCCTACGAGCAGTACTTC. Translating it yields CASSYGQPAYEQYF. The chain combines TRBV6-5 with TRBJ2-7; D is unclear. CDR3 length equals 14 residues. Germline assignment: CDR1 MNHEY and CDR2 SVGAGI. V lost 2 bases and J 2 bases, leaving 10 bases between the germline ends.

The chain joins TRBV7-2 to TRBJ2-3; tentative D call: TRBD1 (5 bases). Trimming shortened V by 1 base and J by 6 bases, and 8 bases separated the two germline ends. Germline V gene lookup returns CDR1 SGHTA and CDR2 FQGNSA. CDR3 length: 13 amino acids. CDR3 coding DNA: TGTGCCAGCAGCTTAGTCAGGGTCGATACGCAGTATTTT. It is translated as CASSLVRVDTQYF. The entire variable domain, with the rest obtained from reference TRBV7-2 and TRBJ2-3, is as follows: GAGVSQSPSNKVTEKGKDVELRCDPISGHTALYWYRQSLGQGLEFLIYFQGNSAPDKSGLPSDRFSAERTGGSVSTLTIQRTQQEDSAVYLCASSLVRVDTQYFGPGTRLTVL.

The gene calls are TRBV7-9 and TRBJ2-7, with D possibly TRBD2 on 6 matching bases. In germline, CDR1 is SEHNR, CDR2 FQNEAQ (reference sequence). V lost 1 base and J lost 7, with 14 bases in between. The CDR3 has 14 amino acids. CDR3 loop: CASSLGSGFEEQYF. DNA of the CDR3: TGTGCCAGCAGCTTAGGAAGCGGGTTCGAGGAGCAGTACTTC.

Details on this clone: Relative to the germline gene, one junction end is altered; a read error may explain this. This rearrangement joins TRBV11-3 to TRBJ1-3; 9 nucleotides line up with TRBD1. Germline V gene data show CDR1 as SGHNT and CDR2 as YENEEA. This CDR3 is built from 16 residues. The CDR3 DNA follows: TGTGCCAGCAGCAAGGGACAGGGATCGTCTGGAAACGCCATATATTTT. This gives the protein CASSKGQGSSGNAIYF.

The genes are TRBV27 and TRBJ2-7; 8 nucleotides align to TRBD2. Germline lookup yields CDR1 MNHEY and CDR2 SMNVEV (reference sequence). The ends lost 3 bases at V and 1 base at J; junction bases unmatched: 5. This CDR3 is 15 amino acids long. CDR3 in amino acids: CASSLSGTRSYEQYF. The CDR3 DNA follows: TGTGCCAGCAGTTTGTCAGGGACTAGGTCCTACGAGCAGTACTTC.

The chain has TRBV5-4 and TRBJ2-1, with 9 bases that match TRBD1. Germline assignment: CDR1 SGHNT and CDR2 YYREEE (reference sequence). Trimming at V came to 4 bases and at J to 2 bases, leaving 13 bases not matched to a gene. The CDR3 is 18 amino acids. CDR3 DNA sequence: TGTGCCAGCAGCAATGGACTGCCGGGACAGGGTACCTACAATGAGCAGTTCTTC. Protein: CASSNGLPGQGTYNEQFF.

This sequence joins TRBV4-1 and TRBJ2-7; 11 bases align to TRBD2. CDR1 MGHRA and CDR2 YSYEKL come from the germline V gene. CDR3 length: 16 residues. Trimming cost V 1 base and J 0 bases; bases outside gene matches: 2. CDR3: CASSQATSGSSYEQYF. The CDR3 bases are TGCGCCAGCAGCCAAGCAACTAGCGGGAGCTCCTACGAGCAGTACTTC.

V is TRBV5-1 and J is TRBJ2-6; D unresolved. CDR1 and CDR2 from the germline V gene are SGHRS and YFSETQ. V lost 1 base and J lost 0, with 17 bases in between. The CDR3 is made up of 19 amino acids. The CDR3 spells CASSLIYSAANSGANVLTF. CDR3 nucleotides: TGCGCCAGCAGCTTGATCTATTCGGCGGCCAACTCTGGGGCCAACGTCCTGACTTTC.

This clone was found a few times. The V gene is TRBV7-9, the J gene TRBJ1-1, with a tentative D call TRBD1 (6 bases). Per germline, CDR1 SEHNR and CDR2 FQNEAQ (reference sequence). The CDR3 is 16 amino acids. Trimming took off 1 base at V and 1 base at J, with 13 bases between the two ends. Here the CDR3 DNA reads TGTGCCAGCAGCTTAGTACAGGGTTTTTGGAACACTGAAGCTTTCTTT. This gives the protein CASSLVQGFWNTEAFF.

The chain is built from TRBV29-1 and TRBJ2-7; D possibly corresponds to TRBD2 (6 bases). The V end was cut by 4 bases, the J end by 0 bases, with 10 bases between. CDR3 length equals 13 residues. Germline assignment: CDR1 SQVTM and CDR2 ANQGSEA. In nucleotides, the CDR3 is TGCAGCGTTGCACGGGACTCCTCCTACGAGCAGTACTTC. It specifies CSVARDSSYEQYF.

The chain carries TRBV7-8 and TRBJ1-3, with D possibly matching TRBD1 (5 bases). CDR1 and CDR2 (germline): SGHVS, FQNEAQ. V was cut by 1 base and J by 0 bases, with 10 bases left in between. The CDR3 has 16 amino acids. The CDR3 bases are TGTGCCAGCAGCTTAGACGGGGGGAGCTCTGGAAACACCATATATTTT. Its translation is CASSLDGGSSGNTIYF.

The chain recombines TRBV2 with TRBJ2-7, with 7 bases identical to TRBD1. This CDR3 has 12 amino acids. Germline CDR1 SNHLY, CDR2 FYNNEI. Losses at the gene ends were 9 bases for V and 4 bases for J; bases not matched to a gene: 6. DNA of the CDR3: TGTGCCAGAGGGACAGACTTATACGAGCAGTACTTC. Protein product: CARGTDLYEQYF.

The chain links TRBV2 to TRBJ2-1; the D gene is possibly TRBD2 (6 bases). Deletions cut 6 bases from V and 2 bases from J, with 14 bases between. The CDR3 contains 15 residues. Germline values: CDR1 SNHLY, CDR2 FYNNEI. The CDR3 DNA follows: TGTGCCAGCAGGGAACTTAGCGGACCCTACAATGAGCAGTTCTTC. Translated, it gives CASRELSGPYNEQFF.

The chain joins TRBV5-5 to TRBJ2-7; 13 nucleotides align to TRBD2. CDR3 length: 17 amino acids. Per germline, CDR1 SGHKS and CDR2 YYEKEE (reference sequence). With V trimmed by 2 bases and J by 4 bases, 9 bases remained unmatched. The CDR3 sequence: CASSFPPTSGRWYEQYF. For the CDR3, the DNA is TGTGCCAGCAGCTTTCCCCCGACTAGCGGGAGGTGGTACGAGCAGTACTTC.

The rearrangement links TRBV4-1 to TRBJ1-1; TRBD1 might be the D (5 bases). The CDR3 consists of 14 residues. Looked up from germline, CDR1 is MGHRA and CDR2 is YSYEKL. The V gene lost 3 bases and the J gene lost 1 base, with 9 bases spanning the gap. CDR3: CASSHTGENTEAFF. CDR3 coding DNA: TGCGCCAGCAGCCACACAGGAGAGAACACTGAAGCTTTCTTT.

This clone was recorded a few times. The chain joins TRBV21-1 to TRBJ1-1. TRBV21-1 is assigned pseudogene status. This CDR3 region has 14 residues. The CDR3 DNA reads as TGTGCCAGCAGCAGGGACTGGTCGAACACTGAAGCTTTCTTT. Its protein is CASSRDWSNTEAFF.

V usage is TRBV12-5 and J usage is TRBJ1-2, with D unresolved. Germline loops: CDR1 LGHNT, CDR2 FRNRAP. Trimming cost V 0 bases and J 7 bases, with 18 bases left between them. The CDR3 contains 16 residues. The CDR3 DNA is TGTGCTAGTGGTTTGGTGACAACTGCGGGGATTGGTGGCTACACCTTC. This translates into CASGLVTTAGIGGYTF.

The chain joins TRBV2 to TRBJ1-6, with D hard to call. Trimming left V 8 bases short and J 5 bases short, with 10 bases between. There are 13 residues in the CDR3. Germline-derived CDR1 and CDR2 are SNHLY and FYNNEI. The CDR3 here is CASPYRNNSPLHF. CDR3 DNA sequence: TGTGCCAGCCCGTACAGAAATAATTCACCCCTCCACTTT.

The rearrangement joins TRBV5-1 to TRBJ2-5; 7 nucleotides agree with TRBD1. Germline CDR1 reads SGHRS; CDR2 reads YFSETQ. Trimming cost V 8 bases and J 4 bases; bases outside gene matches: 8. The CDR3 consists of 13 residues. In DNA form, the CDR3 reads TGCGCCAGTGGAGACAGGGTCGGAGAGACCCAGTACTTC. Translating gives CASGDRVGETQYF.

The chain recombines TRBV4-1 with TRBJ2-1; tentatively, D is TRBD2 (7 bases). V was cut by 1 base and J by 7 bases, with 14 bases left in between. Germline V CDR1 and CDR2: MGHRA, YSYEKL. The CDR3 extends over 15 amino acids. CDR3 residues: CASSQVGGGFNEQFF. In DNA, the CDR3 is TGCGCCAGCAGCCAAGTGGGGGGGGGCTTTAATGAGCAGTTCTTC.

The chain recombines TRBV14 with TRBJ2-3, with TRBD2 matching over 9 bases. The CDR3 runs to 15 residues. The V gene end was trimmed by 3 bases and the J gene end by 6 bases; junction bases not matched to a gene: 7. Germline V gives CDR1 SGHDN, CDR2 FVKESK. The CDR3 is CASSQGGGASDTQYF. The CDR3 DNA follows: TGTGCCAGCAGCCAGGGCGGGGGGGCATCTGATACGCAGTATTTT. Full variable domain (missing parts from reference TRBV14 and TRBJ2-3): EAGVTQFPSHSVIEKGQTVTLRCDPISGHDNLYWYRRVMGKEIKFLLHFVKESKQDESGMPNNRFLAERTGGTYSTLKVQPAELEDSGVYFCASSQGGGASDTQYFGPGTRLTVL.

The chain employs TRBV27 and TRBJ2-7, with 7 positions matching TRBD1. V was pared by 4 bases and J by 3 bases, with 6 bases of the junction left unmatched. Germline CDR1 MNHEY, CDR2 SMNVEV (reference sequence). CDR3 size: 14 residues. The CDR3, as DNA: TGTGCCAGCAGTTGGAACAGGGGCAACTACGAGCAGTACTTC. Its translation is CASSWNRGNYEQYF.

J is TRBJ1-2 and V is TRBV28; the D gene is possibly TRBD1 (5 bases). Germline CDR1 and CDR2: MDHEN and SYDVKM. This CDR3 region has 13 residues. V was trimmed by 1 base and J by 5 bases, leaving 8 bases between them. CDR3: CASSLSGPYGYTF. The CDR3 DNA sequence: TGTGCCAGCAGTTTATCAGGGCCTTATGGCTACACCTTC.

V gene TRBV6-5 combines with J gene TRBJ1-5, with 10 bases aligning to TRBD1. CDR3 length: 14 amino acids. Germline CDR1 MNHEY, CDR2 SVGAGI. V was clipped by 11 bases and J by 4 bases; unmatched bases: 8. CDR3 sequence (DNA): TGTGCCGGCTTAAGGACAGGGGGAAATCAGCCCCAGCATTTT. Translating it yields CAGLRTGGNQPQHF.

V gene TRBV4-1 combines with J gene TRBJ2-1, with a possible D match to TRBD2 (6 bases). The germline V and J ends were trimmed by 1 base and 1 base, with 11 bases remaining between them. Germline V gene data show CDR1 as MGHRA and CDR2 as YSYEKL. The CDR3 is made up of 16 amino acids. The CDR3 loop reads CASSQGAGSSYNEQFF. CDR3 sequence (DNA): TGCGCCAGCAGCCAAGGGGCGGGGTCATCCTACAATGAGCAGTTCTTC.

This chain uses TRBV7-9 with TRBJ2-3; a possible D gene is TRBD2 (6 bases). This CDR3 has 16 residues. With 1 base removed from V and 4 bases from J, the gap between germline ends came to 15 bases. Germline CDR1 SEHNR, CDR2 FQNEAQ (reference sequence). The CDR3 DNA sequence: TGTGCCAGCAGCTTAGGCGCCGGGGGAGCCCCAGATACGCAGTATTTT. Its translation: CASSLGAGGAPDTQYF.

V is TRBV5-1 and J is TRBJ2-1, with 12 bases identical to TRBD2. The ends lost 4 bases at V and 7 bases at J; junction bases unmatched: 9. Germline CDR1 SGHRS, CDR2 YFSETQ. The CDR3 has 16 amino acids. The CDR3: CASSLGLAGVWNEQFF. The CDR3 coding sequence is TGCGCCAGCAGCCTGGGACTAGCGGGTGTGTGGAATGAGCAGTTCTTC.